The 21 T cell receptor beta chains listed next were all sequenced from one sample in a study of regulatory T cells in long-lasting Graves disease. Library construction for TCR beta used iRepertoire HTBI primers and Arm-PCR of CDR3 regions. Via MiXCR, TCRdb re-called the multiplex PCR reads, giving one row per CDR3 protein. This table has 360,000 or so distinct CDR3 sequences, 16% appearing once. As for time point: newly diagnosed GD, antithyroid drugs for less than 3 months. Extracted PBMC RNA gave rise to the TCR library. The same sample was also used in a study of T cells in Graves' hyperthyroidism and ophthalmopathy.

This sample comprised peripheral blood mononuclear cells (PBMCs), obtained at new diagnosis, from a patient treated with antithyroid drugs. All receptors come from a woman younger than 30 with Graves disease.

This clonotype occurred many times. The gene calls are TRBV10-1 and TRBJ2-1; perhaps TRBD2 as D (7 bases). The CDR3 consists of 13 residues. The V gene lost 3 bases and the J gene lost 10 bases, with 13 bases spanning the gap. Germline-derived CDR1 and CDR2 are WNHNN and SYGVQD (reference sequence). CDR3 DNA sequence: TGCGCCAGCAGTGATATTCCGGGGGGCGAGCAGTTCTTC. This translates into CASSDIPGGEQFF.

This rearrangement joins TRBV25-1 to TRBJ1-2, with D tentatively TRBD1 (5 bases). The germline V gene has CDR1 MGHDK and CDR2 SYGVNS. Trimming left V 1 base short and J 4 bases short, with 16 bases between. The CDR3 has 16 amino acids. In DNA form, the CDR3 reads TGTGCCAGCAGTGAATTGGGGACGGGCTCACTCTATGGCTACACCTTC. It specifies CASSELGTGSLYGYTF.

This chain joins TRBV10-3 and TRBJ1-5; 7 bases line up with TRBD1. This CDR3 has 19 residues. CDR1 and CDR2 (germline): ENHRY, SYGVKD. J was trimmed by 2 bases and V by 2 bases; bases with no gene match: 15. The DNA for the CDR3 is TGTGCCATCAGTGAGCCCCCGGAGGCAGGGGGGTTGGGCAATCAGCCCCAGCATTTT. This codes for CAISEPPEAGGLGNQPQHF.

The rearrangement links TRBV9 to TRBJ2-1, with a possible D match to TRBD2 (7 bases). V dropped 7 bases and J dropped 0 bases, with 14 bases sitting between them. This CDR3 has 15 amino acids. The germline gives CDR1 SGDLS, CDR2 YYNGEE. CDR3 region: CASAPGGGSYNEQFF. CDR3 nucleotides: TGTGCCAGCGCCCCGGGGGGCGGCTCCTACAATGAGCAGTTCTTC.

This clonotype was found many times. The chain is built from TRBV20-1 and TRBJ2-1; 9 bases fit TRBD2. V shed 7 bases and J 7 bases; nucleotides not matched to a gene: 8. Germline CDR1 and CDR2: DFQATT and SNEGSKA (reference sequence). The CDR3 consists of 13 residues. Written as DNA, the CDR3 is TGCAGTGTAGGTAGCGGGGGTGGGAATGAGCAGTTCTTC. Translation gives CSVGSGGGNEQFF.

A remark on this clonotype: One base away lies a much larger clone, so this may be a sequencing read error. The chain links TRBV7-3 to TRBJ2-1; 8 bases map to TRBD1. The CDR3 spans 15 residues. Germline lookup yields CDR1 SGHTA and CDR2 FQGTGA. CDR3 sequence reads: CTSSRGTGFYNEQFF. For the CDR3, the DNA is TGTACCAGCAGTCGAGGGACAGGCTTCTACAATGAGCAGTTCTTC.

This clonotype was picked up many times. The V gene is TRBV5-1, the J gene TRBJ1-4; a weak D match, TRBD1 (6 bases). The length of the CDR3 is 16 residues. Germline-derived CDR1 and CDR2 are SGHRS and YFSETQ. V was cut by 0 bases and J by 7 bases, with 16 bases left in between. This chain's CDR3 is CASSLEGAGGAEKLFF. The DNA of the CDR3 is TGCGCCAGCAGCTTGGAGGGCGCCGGGGGGGCTGAAAAACTGTTTTTT.

This clonotype appeared many times. V and J are TRBV28 and TRBJ1-1; TRBD1 matches at 9 bases. V shed 4 bases, J shed 5 bases, and the junction held 8 bases outside the gene matches. Germline V gene sequence: CDR1 MDHEN, CDR2 SYDVKM. There are 15 residues in the CDR3. CDR3 in amino acids: CASSSPDRGGTEAFF. CDR3 coding DNA: TGTGCCAGCAGTTCCCCAGACAGGGGGGGAACTGAAGCTTTCTTT. Filled out from reference TRBV28 and TRBJ1-1, the complete variable domain reads DVKVTQSSRYLVKRTGEKVFLECVQDMDHENMFWYRQDPGLGLRLIYFSYDVKMKEKGDIPEGYSVSREKKERFSLILESASTNQTSMYLCASSSPDRGGTEAFFGQGTRLTVV.

The chain is built from TRBV12-3 or TRBV12-4 and TRBJ2-2, with 10 bases lining up with TRBD2. J was trimmed by 4 bases and V by 6 bases; bases with no gene match: 5. This CDR3 is built from 15 residues. CDR3 bases: TGTGCCAGCAGCGCAGCGGGGGGGCTCACCGGGGAGCTGTTTTTT. Translated, it gives CASSAAGGLTGELFF.

This clonotype came up a few times. The rearrangement uses TRBV5-1 and TRBJ1-3, with D unresolved. The CDR3 has 16 amino acids. In germline, CDR1 is SGHRS, CDR2 YFSETQ. V was trimmed by 4 bases and J by 0 bases, leaving 14 bases between them. The CDR3 DNA reads as TGCGCCAGCAGCCACTCAGTGCAGGACTCTGGAAACACCATATATTTT. Its translation is CASSHSVQDSGNTIYF.

As to this clonotype: The junction departs from germline at one end; a sequencing error may be responsible. V and J are TRBV19 and TRBJ2-7; tentative D call: TRBD2 (5 bases). This CDR3 region has 14 residues. CDR1 and CDR2 (germline): LNHDA, SQIVND (reference sequence). The CDR3 sequence: CASRVRRNSYEQYF. CDR3 nucleotide sequence: TGTGCCAGTAGGGTCCGGAGGAATTCCTACGAGCAATACTTC.

The J gene is TRBJ1-2, the V gene TRBV7-8, with 8 bases fitting TRBD1. The V segment lost 6 bases and the J segment 8 bases; nucleotides outside the gene matches: 14. Germline-derived CDR1 and CDR2 are SGHVS and FQNEAQ. The CDR3 is 15 amino acids. CDR3 amino acids: CASSETTGAYGGYTF. The CDR3 bases are TGTGCCAGCAGTGAAACGACAGGGGCCTACGGAGGCTACACCTTC.

This clonotype was picked up a small number of times. The chain joins TRBV10-3 to TRBJ2-3, with D maybe TRBD2 (5 bases). The V gene lost 4 bases and the J gene lost 0 bases, with 26 bases spanning the gap. CDR3 length: 20 residues. From germline, CDR1 is ENHRY and CDR2 SYGVKD. CDR3 sequence (DNA): TGTGCCATCAGTGTCCCCCCCCTAGGTAGCGCGAATATAAGCACAGATACGCAGTATTTT. Protein product: CAISVPPLGSANISTDTQYF.

This clonotype was counted many times. The rearrangement links TRBV30 to TRBJ1-1; D is undetermined. CDR3 length equals 14 residues. From germline, CDR1 is GTSNPN and CDR2 SVGIG (reference sequence). V gave up 0 bases and J gave up 0 bases, with 8 bases separating them. The CDR3 DNA follows: TGTGCCTGGAGTGTTGTAGGGATGAACACTGAAGCTTTCTTT. Protein: CAWSVVGMNTEAFF. The full variable domain, completed using reference TRBV30 and TRBJ1-1, is SQTIHQWPATLVQPVGSPLSLECTVEGTSNPNLYWYRQAAGRGLQLLFYSVGIGQISSEVPQNLSASRPQDRQFILSSKKLLLSDSGFYLCAWSVVGMNTEAFFGQGTRLTVV.

This clonotype appeared many times. The chain combines TRBV5-1 with TRBJ2-7; possible D gene TRBD1, 6 bases. Per the germline V gene, CDR1 is SGHRS and CDR2 is YFSETQ. Trimming removed 0 bases from V and 4 bases from J, with 11 bases in between. The CDR3 sequence is 14 residues long. This chain's CDR3 is CASSLVGANYEQYF. CDR3 DNA sequence: TGCGCCAGCAGCTTGGTGGGGGCGAATTACGAGCAGTACTTC.

This clonotype was seen only a few times. The chain carries TRBV27 and TRBJ2-3; no reliable D call. Judging by the DNA end, TRBJ2-7 fits better; the J call may be wrong. The CDR3 has 11 amino acids. Germline V gives CDR1 MNHEY, CDR2 SMNVEV (reference sequence). This CDR3 is CASSSGKEQYF. Written as DNA, the CDR3 is TGTGCCAGCAGTTCCGGTAAGGAGCAGTACTTC.

This chain uses TRBV5-1 with TRBJ1-1; D is perhaps TRBD1 (6 bases). V was clipped by 0 bases and J by 4 bases, with 10 bases between them. The length of the CDR3 is 14 residues. CDR1 SGHRS and CDR2 YFSETQ come from the germline V gene. The CDR3 sequence: CASSLAGGPTEAFF. The CDR3 DNA reads TGCGCCAGCAGCTTGGCCGGGGGGCCCACTGAAGCTTTCTTT.

The chain couples TRBV9 to TRBJ2-1, with D perhaps matching TRBD1 or TRBD2 (5 bases each). The CDR3 runs 16 residues. Trimming left V 3 bases short and J 0 bases short, with 13 bases between. Per germline, CDR1 SGDLS and CDR2 YYNGEE. The DNA for the CDR3 is TGTGCCAGCAGCGCCTCCTGGGGGAGCTCCTACAATGAGCAGTTCTTC. Translation gives CASSASWGSSYNEQFF.

J is TRBJ1-2 and V is TRBV5-4; D may be TRBD1 (6 bases). Trimming stripped 0 bases from V and 4 bases from J, with 13 bases between. The CDR3 has 15 residues. The V gene's germline CDR1 is SGHNT and CDR2 YYREEE (reference sequence). The CDR3 DNA reads as TGTGCCAGCAGCTTGGGGCAGGGGCCGTCCTATGGCTACACCTTC. It specifies CASSLGQGPSYGYTF.

The sample holds many counts of this clonotype. V is TRBV10-3 and J is TRBJ2-7, with 10 nucleotides matching TRBD1. CDR3 length equals 14 residues. V gave up 6 bases and J gave up 5 bases; unmatched junction bases: 7. Germline V CDR1 and CDR2: ENHRY, SYGVKD. The CDR3 is CAIRAGQGKDEQYF. CDR3 sequence (DNA): TGTGCCATCAGGGCGGGACAGGGGAAAGACGAGCAGTACTTC.

Many counts were recorded for this clonotype. The chain joins TRBV2 to TRBJ1-5; 9 bases are shared with TRBD1. The V gene's germline CDR1 is SNHLY and CDR2 FYNNEI. The CDR3 is 15 amino acids. Trimming removed 6 bases from V and 1 base from J; junction bases left unmatched: 4. The CDR3 region has the DNA TGTGCCAGCAGGGCCGGGACAGGGAGCAATCAGCCCCAGCATTTT. This gives the protein CASRAGTGSNQPQHF.